The 26 T cell receptor beta chains reported below all come from one sample, sequenced in a study of blood T cell repertoires in COVID-19 (dated by TCRdb to 2018 to 2021). Library method: the immunoSEQ multiplex PCR assay. TCRdb limited this immuneACCESS table to in-frame rearrangements with V and J called. A share of clones is missing; checked studies link under half to unresolved V genes, and the rest is unexplained. The sample table records about 180,000 clones; 89% of these occur just once. Roughly 2.4% of the sample belongs to the ten largest clones. Sample: PBMCs or T cells enriched from blood (not recorded which). The source of these receptors is a woman aged 40 to 50 with acute COVID-19.

This chain connects TRBV9 to TRBJ2-1; no firm D call. Germline CDR1 is SGDLS and CDR2 is YYNGEE. This CDR3 region has 13 residues. The V and J ends lost 4 bases and 4 bases respectively, with 9 bases between them. CDR3 coding DNA: TGTGCCAGCAGCCCGCAGGTATACAATGAGCAGTTCTTC. It specifies CASSPQVYNEQFF.

V and J are TRBV27 and TRBJ2-1, with a weak D call TRBD2 (5 bases). CDR1 is MNHEY, CDR2 SMNVEV, per germline (reference sequence). This CDR3 region has 15 residues. V gave up 4 bases and J gave up 7 bases, with 17 bases separating them. The CDR3 sequence is CASSSMASPANEQFF. CDR3 nucleotides: TGTGCCAGCAGTTCAATGGCTAGCCCGGCAAATGAGCAGTTCTTC.

The chain employs TRBV27 and TRBJ2-2, with D possibly matching TRBD1 (5 bases). V gave up 4 bases and J gave up 7 bases, with 10 bases separating them. The germline V gene has CDR1 MNHEY and CDR2 SMNVEV (reference sequence). The CDR3 is 13 residues long. CDR3 in DNA: TGTGCCAGCAGTTCAGCTAGGGGCGGGGAGCTGTTTTTT. As protein: CASSSARGGELFF.

The genes are TRBV5-1 and TRBJ1-3; 7 bases are shared with TRBD1. The CDR3 is 14 amino acids. V gave up 0 bases and J gave up 3 bases; unmatched junction bases: 0. The germline CDR1 and CDR2 sequences are SGHRS and YFSETQ. CDR3 nucleotides: TGCGCCAGCAGCTTGGGGACAGGTGGAAACACCATATATTTT. It yields the protein CASSLGTGGNTIYF.

The J gene is TRBJ1-2, the V gene TRBV29-1; 7 bases map to TRBD1. Germline values: CDR1 SQVTM, CDR2 ANQGSEA. This CDR3 has 13 amino acids. Trimming at V came to 2 bases and at J to 6 bases, leaving 6 bases not matched to a gene. Written as DNA, the CDR3 is TGCAGCGTTGAAAGTGGCAGGGGGGATGGCTACACCTTC. Translation: CSVESGRGDGYTF. The full variable domain, rest sourced from reference TRBV29-1 and TRBJ1-2, is SAVISQKPSRDICQRGTSLTIQCQVDSQVTMMFWYRQQPGQSLTLIATANQGSEATYESGFVIDKFPISRPNLTFSTLTVSNMSPEDSSIYLCSVESGRGDGYTFGSGTRLTVV.

The rearrangement links TRBV5-1 to TRBJ2-3; D is undetermined. Germline V gene data show CDR1 as SGHRS and CDR2 as YFSETQ. V was cut by 2 bases and J by 2 bases, with 9 bases left in between. This CDR3 spans 14 amino acids. The CDR3 is CASSFNSLTDTQYF. DNA of the CDR3: TGCGCCAGCAGCTTCAACAGTCTCACAGATACGCAGTATTTT.

The gene calls are TRBV7-9 and TRBJ1-2; tentatively, D is TRBD1 (6 bases). There are 14 residues in the CDR3. Looked up from germline, CDR1 is SEHNR and CDR2 is FQNEAQ (reference sequence). V lost 5 bases, J lost 6 bases, and 16 bases lay in between. CDR3 DNA: TGTGCCAGCAGCGTCCGGGACACCAGGCATGGCTACACCTTC. This codes for CASSVRDTRHGYTF.

The chain links TRBV11-2 to TRBJ2-3, with D possibly being TRBD1 (6 bases). CDR3 size: 13 residues. Germline assignment: CDR1 SGHAT and CDR2 FQNNGV. V dropped 0 bases and J dropped 6 bases, with 7 bases sitting between them. CDR3 loop: CASSLEQGDTQYF. CDR3 DNA: TGTGCCAGCAGCTTAGAACAGGGCGATACGCAGTATTTT.

The chain combines TRBV6-5 with TRBJ1-1; no firm D call. This CDR3 region has 14 residues. The germline V gene encodes CDR1 MNHEY and CDR2 SVGAGI. The V and J ends lost 0 bases and 3 bases respectively, with 8 bases between them. CDR3 amino acids: CASSYSSGDTEAFF. CDR3 in DNA: TGTGCCAGCAGTTACTCGAGCGGGGACACTGAAGCTTTCTTT.

The V and J genes are TRBV2 and TRBJ2-2; 7 bases match TRBD2. V trimming: 7 bases; J trimming: 4 bases; junction bases outside the gene matches: 15. The CDR3 covers 17 residues. Germline V CDR1 and CDR2: SNHLY, FYNNEI. CDR3 sequence (DNA): TGTGCCAGCACTAACCGGGGGTCTAGCGGTGTCACCGGGGAGCTGTTTTTT. This translates into CASTNRGSSGVTGELFF.

The chain joins TRBV11-3 to TRBJ2-3; weak D call: TRBD1 (5 bases). V shed 4 bases and J shed 6 bases, with 14 bases lying between them. The CDR3 runs to 14 residues. CDR1 is SGHNT and CDR2 is YENEEA in the germline V gene. CDR3 sequence reads: CASSSTGSRDTQYF. The CDR3 DNA reads TGTGCCAGCAGCTCCACAGGTTCGAGGGATACGCAGTATTTT.

This chain joins TRBV4-1 and TRBJ2-3; tentatively, D is TRBD1 (6 bases). The V gene lost 0 bases and the J gene lost 6 bases, with 16 bases spanning the gap. In germline, CDR1 is MGHRA, CDR2 YSYEKL. The CDR3 spans 16 residues. The CDR3 spells CASSQDLIGTWDTQYF. The CDR3 region has the DNA TGCGCCAGCAGCCAAGATCTAATTGGGACATGGGATACGCAGTATTTT.

The chain uses TRBV5-1 and TRBJ1-5; 10 bases match TRBD1. This CDR3 comprises 14 residues. Germline V gene lookup returns CDR1 SGHRS and CDR2 YFSETQ. Germline trimming cut 0 bases from V and 6 bases from J; bases unmatched to any gene: 0. CDR3 in DNA: TGCGCCAGCAGCTTGGGGACAGGGGGTCAGCCCCAGCATTTT. It codes for CASSLGTGGQPQHF.

This rearrangement joins TRBV27 to TRBJ1-2, with a weak D call TRBD1 (6 bases). V lost 2 bases and J 8 bases, leaving 12 bases between the germline ends. The CDR3 covers 13 residues. The germline V gene encodes CDR1 MNHEY and CDR2 SMNVEV (reference sequence). The CDR3 region has the DNA TGTGCCAGCAGTTTACGGGGGGCGATCGGCTACACCTTC. Its protein product is CASSLRGAIGYTF.

This chain links TRBV5-4 with TRBJ2-2; the D gene is possibly TRBD1 (6 bases). The germline gives CDR1 SGHNT, CDR2 YYREEE (reference sequence). The CDR3 runs to 13 residues. V was trimmed by 2 bases and J by 6 bases, leaving 8 bases between them. CDR3 nucleotides: TGTGCCAGCAGCTTATGGGGGCCCGGGGAGCTGTTTTTT. Translation: CASSLWGPGELFF.

This chain links TRBV30 with TRBJ2-7; tentatively, D is TRBD1 (6 bases). V lost 4 bases and J lost 5, with 12 bases in between. The CDR3 spans 12 residues. Per the germline V gene, CDR1 is GTSNPN and CDR2 is SVGIG (reference sequence). CDR3 sequence: CAWKGGIDEQYF. Here the CDR3 DNA reads TGTGCCTGGAAAGGGGGAATAGACGAGCAGTACTTC.

The chain has TRBV7-2 and TRBJ2-7; perhaps TRBD1 as D (6 bases). The CDR3 contains 15 residues. Trimming stripped 1 base from V and 4 bases from J, with 14 bases between. CDR1 SGHTA and CDR2 FQGNSA come from the germline V gene. CDR3 sequence reads: CASSLVWGTLYEQYF. The DNA for the CDR3 is TGTGCCAGCAGCTTAGTTTGGGGGACACTATACGAGCAGTACTTC.

This rearrangement joins TRBV29-1 to TRBJ2-1; possibly TRBD2 for D (5 bases). CDR1 and CDR2 from the germline V gene are SQVTM and ANQGSEA. V shed 8 bases and J shed 9 bases, with 17 bases lying between them. CDR3 length equals 12 residues. Here the CDR3 DNA reads TGCAGCCTCCGGGCGGGTCGGGGTGAGCAGTTCTTC. It is translated as CSLRAGRGEQFF.

This clone was picked up one time. The V and J genes are TRBV3-1 (or the pseudogene TRBV3-2) and TRBJ2-7; D perhaps matches TRBD2 (6 bases). Germline CDR1 is LGHDT and CDR2 is YNNKEL (reference sequence). The CDR3 covers 22 residues. The V end was cut by 4 bases, the J end by 2 bases, with 36 bases between. The CDR3 region has the DNA TGTGCCAGCAGCCCCCGACACCTGGGTGCGGGGCCCCTCGGGCCTTTCGCCTACGAGCAGTACTTC. Its protein is CASSPRHLGAGPLGPFAYEQYF.

This chain connects TRBV4-1 to TRBJ2-5, with a weak D call TRBD1 (7 bases). This CDR3 has 13 amino acids. V was cut by 4 bases and J by 5 bases, with 11 bases left in between. Germline V gene sequence: CDR1 MGHRA, CDR2 YSYEKL. The CDR3: CASSLSGGETQYF. CDR3 sequence (DNA): TGCGCCAGCAGCCTCTCAGGGGGGGAGACCCAGTACTTC.

This chain uses TRBV12-5 with TRBJ1-3; 7 bases match TRBD1. After removal of 6 bases from V and 0 bases from J, the junction contained 5 bases not matched to a gene. Per the germline V gene, CDR1 is LGHNT and CDR2 is FRNRAP. This CDR3 is 15 amino acids long. CDR3 bases: TGTGCTAGTGGACCTGGGACAGCCTCTGGAAACACCATATATTTT. Its protein is CASGPGTASGNTIYF.

The chain links TRBV28 to TRBJ1-3; D possibly corresponds to TRBD1 (5 bases). The CDR3 length is 15 residues. V was trimmed by 2 bases and J by 4 bases, leaving 12 bases between them. From germline, CDR1 is MDHEN and CDR2 SYDVKM. CDR3 nucleotides: TGTGCCAGCAGTTTAATGGGGCGGACGGGAAACACCATATATTTT. As protein: CASSLMGRTGNTIYF.

The rearrangement joins TRBV2 to TRBJ2-7; 7 nucleotides align to TRBD2. The germline V gene has CDR1 SNHLY and CDR2 FYNNEI. CDR3 length: 15 residues. Losses at the gene ends were 2 bases for V and 1 base for J; bases not matched to a gene: 5. DNA for the CDR3: TGTGCCAGCAGTGAAAGCGGGGTCTCATCCTACGAGCAGTACTTC. Translation: CASSESGVSSYEQYF. Drawing the rest from reference TRBV2 and TRBJ2-7, the complete variable domain is EPEVTQTPSHQVTQMGQEVILRCVPISNHLYFYWYRQILGQKVEFLVSFYNNEISEKSEIFDDQFSVERPDGSNFTLKIRSTKLEDSAMYFCASSESGVSSYEQYFGPGTRLTVT.

The J gene is TRBJ2-3, the V gene TRBV5-4; 10 bases map to TRBD2. This CDR3 spans 15 amino acids. After removal of 1 base from V and 2 bases from J, the junction contained 1 base not matched to a gene. Germline V gives CDR1 SGHNT, CDR2 YYREEE (reference sequence). The CDR3 spells CASSLTSGNTDTQYF. The CDR3 DNA follows: TGTGCCAGCAGCTTGACTAGCGGGAACACAGATACGCAGTATTTT. Full variable domain (remainder filled in from reference TRBV5-4 and TRBJ2-3): ETGVTQSPTHLIKTRGQQVTLRCSSQSGHNTVSWYQQALGQGPQFIFQYYREEENGRGNFPPRFSGLQFPNYSSELNVNALELDDSALYLCASSLTSGNTDTQYFGPGTRLTVL.

This clone appeared once. V usage is TRBV7-8 and J usage is TRBJ1-3; D is unclear. This CDR3 comprises 15 residues. V was trimmed by 3 bases and J by 4 bases, leaving 13 bases between them. CDR1 and CDR2 (germline): SGHVS, FQNEAQ. CDR3 sequence: CASSFRGREGNTIYF. Written as DNA, the CDR3 is TGTGCCAGCAGCTTTCGTGGGAGGGAGGGAAACACCATATATTTT.

The chain carries TRBV11-3 and TRBJ2-5, with 13 bases identical to TRBD2. The trim removed 4 bases at V and 2 bases at J, leaving 4 bases unmatched. CDR1 SGHNT and CDR2 YENEEA come from the germline V gene. CDR3 length: 16 residues. The CDR3 is CASSSGLAGVQETQYF. The CDR3 nucleotides read TGTGCCAGCAGCTCAGGACTAGCGGGGGTGCAAGAGACCCAGTACTTC.